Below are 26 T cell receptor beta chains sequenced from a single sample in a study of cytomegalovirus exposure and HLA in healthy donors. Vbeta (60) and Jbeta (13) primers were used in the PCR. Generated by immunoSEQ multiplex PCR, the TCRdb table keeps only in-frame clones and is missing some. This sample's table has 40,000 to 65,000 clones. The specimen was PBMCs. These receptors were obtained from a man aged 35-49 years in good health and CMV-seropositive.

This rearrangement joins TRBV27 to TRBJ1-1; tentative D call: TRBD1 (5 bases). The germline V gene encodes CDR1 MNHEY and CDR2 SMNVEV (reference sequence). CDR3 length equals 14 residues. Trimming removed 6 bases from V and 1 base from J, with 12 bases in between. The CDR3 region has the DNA TGTGCCAGCAGCCGCAGGGATGAGAACACTGAAGCTTTCTTT. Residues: CASSRRDENTEAFF.

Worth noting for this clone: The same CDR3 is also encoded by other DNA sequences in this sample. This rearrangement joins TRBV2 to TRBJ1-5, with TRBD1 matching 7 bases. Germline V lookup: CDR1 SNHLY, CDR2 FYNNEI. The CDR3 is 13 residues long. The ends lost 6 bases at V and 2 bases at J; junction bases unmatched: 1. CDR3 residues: CASSGQGNQPQHF. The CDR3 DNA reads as TGTGCCAGCAGCGGACAGGGCAATCAGCCCCAGCATTTT. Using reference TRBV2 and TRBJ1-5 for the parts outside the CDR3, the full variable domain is EPEVTQTPSHQVTQMGQEVILRCVPISNHLYFYWYRQILGQKVEFLVSFYNNEISEKSEIFDDQFSVERPDGSNFTLKIRSTKLEDSAMYFCASSGQGNQPQHFGDGTRLSIL.

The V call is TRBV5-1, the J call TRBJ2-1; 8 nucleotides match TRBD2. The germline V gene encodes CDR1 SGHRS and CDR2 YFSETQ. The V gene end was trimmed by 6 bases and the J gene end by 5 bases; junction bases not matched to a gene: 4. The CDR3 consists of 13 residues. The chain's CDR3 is CASKDGGDNEQFF. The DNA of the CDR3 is TGCGCCAGCAAGGACGGGGGGGACAATGAGCAGTTCTTC.

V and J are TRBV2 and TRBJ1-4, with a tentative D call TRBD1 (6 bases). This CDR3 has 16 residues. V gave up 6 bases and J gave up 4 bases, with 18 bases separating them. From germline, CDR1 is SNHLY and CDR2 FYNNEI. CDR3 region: CASSRDGQLFNEKLFF. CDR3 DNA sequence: TGTGCCAGCAGCAGGGATGGACAGCTCTTTAATGAAAAACTGTTTTTT.

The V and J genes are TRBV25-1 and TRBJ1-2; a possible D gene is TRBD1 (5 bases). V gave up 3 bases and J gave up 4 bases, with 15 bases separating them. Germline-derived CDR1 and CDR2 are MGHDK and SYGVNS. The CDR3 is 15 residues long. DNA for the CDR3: TGTGCCAGCAGTGAGTCTACGACAGAGAGCTATGGCTACACCTTC. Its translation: CASSESTTESYGYTF.

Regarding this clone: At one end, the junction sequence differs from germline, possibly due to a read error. The CDR3 DNA reads as TGCGCCAGCAGCTTGCCGGACGGGGGTCTCTACAAGCAGTACTTC. It yields the protein CASSLPDGGLYKQYF. The gene calls are TRBV5-1 and TRBJ2-7, with a weak D call TRBD2 (6 bases). Germline V gene data show CDR1 as SGHRS and CDR2 as YFSETQ. This CDR3 comprises 15 residues.

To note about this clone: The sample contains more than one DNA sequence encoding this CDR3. The CDR3 region is CAWSPRRGGNQPQHF. Written as DNA, the CDR3 is TGTGCCTGGAGTCCCCGACGAGGCGGCAATCAGCCCCAGCATTTT. The V call is TRBV30, the J call TRBJ1-5; D gene uncertain. The CDR3 loop spans 15 amino acids. The germline V gene has CDR1 GTSNPN and CDR2 SVGIG (reference sequence). Trimming removed 2 bases at V and 2 bases at J, with 13 bases between.

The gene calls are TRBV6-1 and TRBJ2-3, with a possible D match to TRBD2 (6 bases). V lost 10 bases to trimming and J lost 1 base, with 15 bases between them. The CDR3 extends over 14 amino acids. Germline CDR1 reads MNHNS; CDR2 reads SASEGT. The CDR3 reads CATSTGDGTDTQYF. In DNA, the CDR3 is TGTGCCACATCCACGGGGGACGGCACAGATACGCAGTATTTT.

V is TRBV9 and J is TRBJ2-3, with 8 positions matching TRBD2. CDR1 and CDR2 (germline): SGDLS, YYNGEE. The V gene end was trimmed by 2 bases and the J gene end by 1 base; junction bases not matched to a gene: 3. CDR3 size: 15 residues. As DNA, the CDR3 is TGTGCCAGCAGCGTTGTGACTAGCGGCACAGATACGCAGTATTTT. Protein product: CASSVVTSGTDTQYF.

CDR3 loop: CAWSGDSYSNQPQHF. CDR3 nucleotides: TGTGCCTGGAGTGGGGACAGTTATAGCAATCAGCCCCAGCATTTT. This chain links TRBV30 with TRBJ1-5; 7 bases fit TRBD1. Per the germline V gene, CDR1 is GTSNPN and CDR2 is SVGIG (reference sequence). There are 15 residues in the CDR3. V shed 1 base, J shed 0 bases, and the junction held 3 bases outside the gene matches.

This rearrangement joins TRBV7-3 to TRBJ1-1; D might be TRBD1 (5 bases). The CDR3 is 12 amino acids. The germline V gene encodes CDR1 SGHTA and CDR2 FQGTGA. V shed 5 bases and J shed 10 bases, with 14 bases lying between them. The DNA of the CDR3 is TGTGCCAGCAGCCAGGGCCGGACAAGAGCTTTCTTT. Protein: CASSQGRTRAFF.

CDR3 loop: CASSYGGERANGYTF. CDR3 DNA sequence: TGTGCCAGCAGCTACGGGGGAGAAAGGGCGAATGGCTACACCTTC. V is TRBV2 and J is TRBJ1-2; D is possibly TRBD1 (5 bases). The CDR3 has 15 residues. The ends were cut back, 6 bases at V and 6 bases at J, with 20 bases in the middle. From germline, CDR1 is SNHLY and CDR2 FYNNEI.

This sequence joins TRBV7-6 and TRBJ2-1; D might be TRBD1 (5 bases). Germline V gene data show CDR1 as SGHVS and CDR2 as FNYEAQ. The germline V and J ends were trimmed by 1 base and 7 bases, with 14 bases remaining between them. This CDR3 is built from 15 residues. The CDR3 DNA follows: TGTGCCAGCAGCTTAGTAGGGGTTAGCTTGAATGAGCAGTTCTTC. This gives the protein CASSLVGVSLNEQFF.

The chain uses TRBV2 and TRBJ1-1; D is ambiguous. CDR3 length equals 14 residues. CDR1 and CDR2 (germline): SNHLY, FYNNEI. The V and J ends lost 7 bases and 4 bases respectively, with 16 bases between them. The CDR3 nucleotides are TGTGCCAGCACCCTACAGCCCCGAAGCACTGAAGCTTTCTTT. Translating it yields CASTLQPRSTEAFF.

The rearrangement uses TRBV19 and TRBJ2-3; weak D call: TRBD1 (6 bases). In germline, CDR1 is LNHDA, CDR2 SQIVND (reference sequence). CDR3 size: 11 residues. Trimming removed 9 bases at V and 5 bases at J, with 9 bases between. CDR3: CASAGEDTQYF. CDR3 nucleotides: TGTGCCAGCGCAGGGGAAGATACGCAGTATTTT.

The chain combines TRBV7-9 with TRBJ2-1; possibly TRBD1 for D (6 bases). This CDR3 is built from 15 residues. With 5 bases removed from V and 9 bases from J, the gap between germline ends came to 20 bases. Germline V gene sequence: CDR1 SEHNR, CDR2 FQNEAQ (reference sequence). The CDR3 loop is CASSLVMAGAGEQFF. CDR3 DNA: TGTGCCAGCAGCCTAGTAATGGCAGGGGCAGGTGAGCAGTTCTTC.

The CDR3 region has the DNA TGTGCCAGCAGCTTAGATTTAGCTACAGATACGCAGTATTTT. Amino acid sequence: CASSLDLATDTQYF. The chain combines TRBV11-2 with TRBJ2-3; D remains unclear. V shed 0 bases and J shed 3 bases, with 7 bases lying between them. The V gene's germline CDR1 is SGHAT and CDR2 FQNNGV. This CDR3 region has 14 residues.

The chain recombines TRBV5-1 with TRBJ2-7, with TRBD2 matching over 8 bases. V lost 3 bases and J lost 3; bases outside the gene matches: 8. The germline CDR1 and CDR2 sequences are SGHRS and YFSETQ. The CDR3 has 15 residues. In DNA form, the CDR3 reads TGCGCCAGCAGCTGGACCGCCGGGGGGGACTACGAGCAGTACTTC. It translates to CASSWTAGGDYEQYF.

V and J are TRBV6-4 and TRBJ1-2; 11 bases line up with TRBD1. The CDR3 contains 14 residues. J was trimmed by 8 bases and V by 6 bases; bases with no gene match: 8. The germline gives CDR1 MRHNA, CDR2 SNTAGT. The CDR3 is CASSDPGQGDGYTF. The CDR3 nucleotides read TGTGCCAGCAGCGACCCGGGACAGGGGGACGGCTACACCTTC.

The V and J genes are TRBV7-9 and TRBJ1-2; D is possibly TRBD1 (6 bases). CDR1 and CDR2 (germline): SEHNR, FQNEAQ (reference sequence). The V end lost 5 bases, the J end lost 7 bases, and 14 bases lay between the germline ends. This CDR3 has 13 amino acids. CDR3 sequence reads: CASSPPGGSGYTF. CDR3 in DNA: TGTGCCAGCAGCCCACCGGGGGGCTCTGGCTACACCTTC.

The CDR3 spells CASSLAYGLMETQYF. The CDR3 bases are TGTGCCAGCAGCTTAGCTTATGGACTGATGGAGACCCAGTACTTC. This chain uses TRBV7-9 with TRBJ2-5, with D possibly being TRBD2 (5 bases). The CDR3 has 15 amino acids. The V gene's germline CDR1 is SEHNR and CDR2 FQNEAQ (reference sequence). Trimming stripped 0 bases from V and 5 bases from J, with 13 bases between.

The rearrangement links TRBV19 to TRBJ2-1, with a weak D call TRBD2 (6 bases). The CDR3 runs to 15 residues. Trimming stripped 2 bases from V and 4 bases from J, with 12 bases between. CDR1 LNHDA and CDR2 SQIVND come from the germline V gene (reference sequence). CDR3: CASSINGGPYNEQFF. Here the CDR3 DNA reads TGTGCCAGTAGTATAAACGGAGGGCCTTACAATGAGCAGTTCTTC.

The CDR3 DNA follows: TGTGCCAGCAGTGACGAGCGGGACTACGAGCAGTACTTC. Amino acids: CASSDERDYEQYF. V and J are TRBV2 and TRBJ2-7, with 7 bases that match TRBD2. Germline loops: CDR1 SNHLY, CDR2 FYNNEI. The CDR3 covers 13 residues. J gave up 3 bases and V 3 bases, and 2 bases lay outside the gene matches. Full variable domain (rest looked up from reference TRBV2 and TRBJ2-7): EPEVTQTPSHQVTQMGQEVILRCVPISNHLYFYWYRQILGQKVEFLVSFYNNEISEKSEIFDDQFSVERPDGSNFTLKIRSTKLEDSAMYFCASSDERDYEQYFGPGTRLTVT.

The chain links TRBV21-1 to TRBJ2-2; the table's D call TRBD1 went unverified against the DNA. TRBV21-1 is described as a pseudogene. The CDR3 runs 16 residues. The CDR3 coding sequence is TGTGCCAGCAGCAAAGGAGGGACAGTGAACACCGGGGAGCTGTTTTTT. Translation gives CASSKGGTVNTGELFF.

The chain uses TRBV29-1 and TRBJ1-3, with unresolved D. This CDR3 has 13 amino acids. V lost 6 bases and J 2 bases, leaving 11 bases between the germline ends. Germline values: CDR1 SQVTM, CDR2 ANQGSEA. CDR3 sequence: CSVGQEAGNTIYF. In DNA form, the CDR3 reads TGCAGCGTGGGTCAGGAAGCTGGAAACACCATATATTTT.

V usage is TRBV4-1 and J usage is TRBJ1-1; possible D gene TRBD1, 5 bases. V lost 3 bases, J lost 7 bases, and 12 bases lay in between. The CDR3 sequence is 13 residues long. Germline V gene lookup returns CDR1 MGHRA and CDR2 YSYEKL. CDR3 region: CASSQEGSGEAFF. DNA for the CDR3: TGCGCCAGCAGCCAGGAGGGGTCGGGTGAAGCTTTCTTT.